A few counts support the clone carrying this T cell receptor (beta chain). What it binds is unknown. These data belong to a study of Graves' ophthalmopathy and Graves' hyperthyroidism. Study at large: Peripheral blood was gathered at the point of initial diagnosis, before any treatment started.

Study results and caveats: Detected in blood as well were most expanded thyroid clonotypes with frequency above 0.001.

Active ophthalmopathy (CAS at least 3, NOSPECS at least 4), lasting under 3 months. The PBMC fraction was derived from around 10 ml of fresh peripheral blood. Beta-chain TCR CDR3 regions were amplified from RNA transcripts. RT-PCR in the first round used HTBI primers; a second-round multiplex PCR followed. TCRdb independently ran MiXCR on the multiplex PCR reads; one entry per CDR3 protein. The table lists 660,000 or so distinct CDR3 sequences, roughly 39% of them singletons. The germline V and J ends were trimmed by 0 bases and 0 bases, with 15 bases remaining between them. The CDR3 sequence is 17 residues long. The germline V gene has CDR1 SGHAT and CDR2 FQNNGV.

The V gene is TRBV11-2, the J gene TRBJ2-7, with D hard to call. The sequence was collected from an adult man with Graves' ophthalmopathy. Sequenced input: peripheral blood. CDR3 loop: CASSLDPLSQSSYEQYF. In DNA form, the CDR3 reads TGTGCCAGCAGCTTAGATCCGCTCTCGCAGAGCTCCTACGAGCAGTACTTC.